This is a list of T cell receptor beta chains from one sample in a study of T cell changes during pregnancy in multiple sclerosis. This table comes from immunoSEQ multiplex PCR, and its TCRdb copy is limited to in-frame clones, with some not included. The table has about 100,000 clones, 92% seen once; the top ten hold about 1.8%. The sequencing used peripheral blood, collected after pregnancy. Source of these receptors: a female donor with multiple sclerosis, enrolled in a pregnancy study. Both conserved end residues are trimmed from each CDR3. Fields, in order: V gene, CDR3 protein.

>TRBV5-1
ASSPLGHSYEQY
>TRBV7-9
ASSISRGTGSYEQY
>TRBV19
ASSPSTQGGELF
>TRBV6-1
ASSGQGYTGELF
>TRBV7-3
ASSLGAGGPDTQY
>TRBV30
AWKEVAGGPGELF
>TRBV7-9
ASSLQDTTSYGYT
>TRBV7-8
ASSLTGSGNTIY
>TRBV4-2
ASSQDERGEGRDEQY
>TRBV9
ASSVRPGLTYEQY
>TRBV7-2
ASSFRGQGRNTEAF
>TRBV18
ASSGQGNSPLH
>TRBV6-5
ASGRAQGPYEQY
>TRBV30
AWTRQGRNTEAF
>TRBV28
ASSLTDSNGYT
>TRBV4-2
ASSQEGRDYGYT
>TRBV7-9
ASSQGRGTYEQY
>TRBV6-6
ASGRGAETQY
>TRBV19
ASSMVLVDLAGNTEAF
>TRBV19
ASISTVVGTEAF
>TRBV11-2
ASSVNSGNTIY
>TRBV29-1
SVGGRAKNIQY
>TRBV2
ASSGRTGINEKLF
>TRBV19
ASSNEDREDSYNSPLH
>TRBV28
ASSTRHINDQPQH
>TRBV19
ASSRMQGATGNTIY
>TRBV18
ASSPQDRTYEQY
>TRBV29-1
SVEHGSTDTQY
>TRBV4-3
ASSQGLKTLTTNEKLF
>TRBV28
ASSLWTGGSQPQH
>TRBV2
AIIGAPTEAF